This T cell receptor (beta chain) was sequenced in a study of cytomegalovirus exposure and HLA in healthy donors. Study-wide results and limits: A later analysis found common viral pathogens apparently linked to several of the most significant clusters.

In the PCR, 60 Vbeta and 13 Jbeta primers were used. Clones were sequenced by immunoSEQ multiplex PCR, and TCRdb holds only the in-frame ones, with some missing. The sample lists approximately 130,000 clones; 75% to 85% were seen once. This clone has only a few counts. No antigen is known for it. The CDR3 is made up of 14 amino acids. Germline V lookup: CDR1 MGHRA, CDR2 YSYEKL. After removal of 11 bases from V and 3 bases from J, the junction contained 11 bases not matched to a gene. This chain joins TRBV4-1 and TRBJ1-1; 8 positions match TRBD1. The sequenced sample consisted of PBMCs. The clonotype comes from a woman between 50 and 59 years old in good health and CMV-seropositive. The CDR3 bases are TGCGCCTCCTCTTCCAGGGGGCGAGACACTGAAGCTTTCTTT. Encoded protein: CASSSRGRDTEAFF.